Following are 31 T cell receptor beta chains from one sample sequenced in a study of OX40 agonist ivuxolimab in advanced cancers. The protocol was immunoSEQ multiplex PCR, while the TCRdb copy is restricted to in-frame clones and leaves out a portion. The sample shows about 46,000 clones, 70% to 85% of them seen only once. The sequences come from CD4+ or CD8+ T cells sorted from blood, collected in a trial of the OX40 agonist ivuxolimab. These receptor sequences come from an adult with an advanced solid tumor such as melanoma, head and neck, liver or kidney cancer.

This clone was detected only a few times. The chain carries TRBV2 and TRBJ2-3; perhaps TRBD2 as D (6 bases). Per the germline V gene, CDR1 is SNHLY and CDR2 is FYNNEI. CDR3 length: 13 amino acids. The V end was cut by 4 bases, the J end by 4 bases, with 9 bases between. The DNA of the CDR3 is TGTGCCAGCAGTGCAGGGACTGCAGATACGCAGTATTTT. This sequence encodes CASSAGTADTQYF.

The chain carries TRBV7-6 and TRBJ2-7, with D uncertain. Germline V lookup: CDR1 SGHVS, CDR2 FNYEAQ. The CDR3 has 17 residues. V lost 0 bases and J 0 bases, leaving 15 bases between the germline ends. The CDR3 region has the DNA TGTGCCAGCAGCTTAGCCGCGGTTGGCACCCGCTCCTACGAGCAGTACTTC. Translating gives CASSLAAVGTRSYEQYF. Filled out from reference TRBV7-6 and TRBJ2-7, the complete variable domain reads GAGVSQSPRYKVTKRGQDVALRCDPISGHVSLYWYRQALGQGPEFLTYFNYEAQQDKSGLPNDRFSAERPEGSISTLTIQRTEQRDSAMYRCASSLAAVGTRSYEQYFGPGTRLTVT.

CDR3 loop: CASSQDRGSGGAREQYF. The CDR3 DNA follows: TGCGCCAGCAGCCAAGATAGAGGGAGCGGGGGGGCACGCGAGCAGTACTTC. The chain links TRBV4-1 to TRBJ2-7; TRBD2 aligns across 10 bases. V was pared by 0 bases and J by 6 bases, with 11 bases of the junction left unmatched. Germline V gene lookup returns CDR1 MGHRA and CDR2 YSYEKL. This CDR3 comprises 17 residues.

The chain joins TRBV2 to TRBJ1-6; 8 nucleotides align to TRBD1. V was pared by 1 base and J by 10 bases, with 9 bases of the junction left unmatched. Germline CDR1 reads SNHLY; CDR2 reads FYNNEI. The CDR3 extends over 16 amino acids. The CDR3 DNA reads as TGTGCCAGCAGTGAAGAGGCAGGGGGCTTAGGCTCACCCCTCCACTTT. It codes for CASSEEAGGLGSPLHF. Full variable domain (rest looked up from reference TRBV2 and TRBJ1-6): EPEVTQTPSHQVTQMGQEVILRCVPISNHLYFYWYRQILGQKVEFLVSFYNNEISEKSEIFDDQFSVERPDGSNFTLKIRSTKLEDSAMYFCASSEEAGGLGSPLHFGNGTRLTVT.

This chain joins TRBV6-1 and TRBJ2-5; D tentatively fits TRBD1 or TRBD2 (5 bases each). The CDR3 is 14 amino acids. The germline gives CDR1 MNHNS, CDR2 SASEGT. The germline V and J ends were trimmed by 4 bases and 6 bases, with 15 bases remaining between them. CDR3 DNA: TGTGCCAGCAGTGGCCCCGGGGCTAGGAAGACCCAGTACTTC. Translated: CASSGPGARKTQYF.

This rearrangement joins TRBV25-1 to TRBJ1-2; possibly TRBD1 for D (5 bases). Trimming cost V 3 bases and J 4 bases, with 12 bases left between them. Germline CDR1 is MGHDK and CDR2 is SYGVNS. The CDR3 is 14 amino acids. Written as DNA, the CDR3 is TGTGCCAGCAGTGAGTCTTTGAGGGGCTATGGCTACACCTTC. It is translated as CASSESLRGYGYTF.

This sequence joins TRBV10-2 and TRBJ1-6; D may be TRBD1 (5 bases). The CDR3 spans 13 residues. V gave up 3 bases and J gave up 9 bases, with 9 bases separating them. Germline CDR1 WSHSY, CDR2 SAAADI. The DNA of the CDR3 is TGCGCCAGCAGTGACAGGGCGACTTCACCCCTCCACTTT. Translating gives CASSDRATSPLHF.

In regard to this clone: One end of the junction fails to match germline, which may point to a read error. This chain connects TRBV11-2 to TRBJ2-7; D is ambiguous. Germline V lookup: CDR1 SGHAT, CDR2 FQNNGV. The CDR3 contains 13 residues. The CDR3 is CASSLDTSYVQYF. In nucleotides, the CDR3 is TGTGCCAGCAGCTTAGATACGAGCTACGTGCAGTACTTC.

The V call is TRBV7-9, the J call TRBJ2-3, with a possible D match to TRBD1 (6 bases). V dropped 0 bases and J dropped 7 bases, with 14 bases sitting between them. The germline V gene has CDR1 SEHNR and CDR2 FQNEAQ (reference sequence). There are 15 residues in the CDR3. CDR3 nucleotide sequence: TGTGCCAGCAGCTTAGCGAGCAACAGGGAGAATACGCAGTATTTT. Amino acid sequence: CASSLASNRENTQYF.

This clone was seen a single time. The gene calls are TRBV7-2 and TRBJ2-5, with 8 bases aligning to TRBD2. The CDR3 is 14 residues long. After removal of 5 bases from V and 3 bases from J, the junction contained 5 bases not matched to a gene. The germline gives CDR1 SGHTA, CDR2 FQGNSA. The CDR3 nucleotides are TGTGCCAGCAGCCGTGTAGCGGGGAAAGAGACCCAGTACTTC. This gives the protein CASSRVAGKETQYF.

The gene calls are TRBV5-1 and TRBJ1-2; TRBD1 aligns across 8 bases. Per germline, CDR1 SGHRS and CDR2 YFSETQ. V was pared by 4 bases and J by 7 bases, with 6 bases of the junction left unmatched. The CDR3 loop spans 13 amino acids. As DNA, the CDR3 is TGCGCCAGCAGCCTCGGACAGGGCCTTGGCTACACCTTC. Encoded protein: CASSLGQGLGYTF.

This chain joins TRBV9 and TRBJ2-7; perhaps TRBD1 as D (6 bases). Germline lookup yields CDR1 SGDLS and CDR2 YYNGEE. Trimming removed 0 bases at V and 2 bases at J, with 9 bases between. The CDR3 length is 14 residues. CDR3 protein: CASSVEDSAYEQYF. CDR3 in DNA: TGTGCCAGCAGCGTAGAGGACAGCGCCTACGAGCAGTACTTC.

The chain is built from TRBV19 and TRBJ2-7, with TRBD1 matching over 7 bases. CDR3 length equals 16 residues. CDR1 and CDR2 (germline): LNHDA, SQIVND (reference sequence). V gave up 6 bases and J gave up 2 bases; unmatched junction bases: 13. DNA of the CDR3: TGTGCCAGTAGCCTAAAAGCCGGGACAGCTACCTACGAGCAGTACTTC. It codes for CASSLKAGTATYEQYF.

The chain employs TRBV6-1 and TRBJ2-5, with D possibly matching TRBD2 (6 bases). Per germline, CDR1 MNHNS and CDR2 SASEGT. The CDR3 has 14 residues. V lost 4 bases and J 2 bases, leaving 11 bases between the germline ends. CDR3 sequence (DNA): TGTGCCAGCAGTGGGGGACTCCAACAAGAGACCCAGTACTTC. Encoded protein: CASSGGLQQETQYF.

This clone was detected a few times. The V gene is TRBV5-4, the J gene TRBJ2-5; D may match TRBD1 or TRBD2 (5 bases each). Germline CDR1 is SGHNT and CDR2 is YYREEE (reference sequence). The ends were cut back, 0 bases at V and 4 bases at J, with 10 bases in the middle. This CDR3 region has 14 residues. CDR3 protein: CASSLAGPIETQYF. The CDR3 coding sequence is TGTGCCAGCAGCTTGGCGGGACCGATAGAGACCCAGTACTTC.

The genes are TRBV6-1 and TRBJ1-1; possible D gene TRBD1, 6 bases. The CDR3 is 15 amino acids. The V end lost 1 base, the J end lost 5 bases, and 14 bases lay between the germline ends. CDR1 is MNHNS and CDR2 is SASEGT in the germline V gene. CDR3: CASSEGRGMGTEAFF. As DNA, the CDR3 is TGTGCCAGCAGTGAAGGTAGGGGGATGGGGACTGAAGCTTTCTTT.

This clone was seen a single time. The chain recombines TRBV4-3 with TRBJ2-3, with 9 bases fitting TRBD2. Germline V gene sequence: CDR1 LGHNA, CDR2 YSLEER. With V trimmed by 4 bases and J by 2 bases, 22 bases remained unmatched. This CDR3 has 21 residues. CDR3 in DNA: TGCGCCAGCAGCCCGCGCCTCGCGGGGGGGCCGGCCACCAAGCACACAGATACGCAGTATTTT. Protein sequence: CASSPRLAGGPATKHTDTQYF.

DNA for the CDR3: TGTGCCTGGAGTGTACTGAAGGGGGCTGGAAACACCATATATTTT. Protein product: CAWSVLKGAGNTIYF. The J gene is TRBJ1-3, the V gene TRBV30; maybe TRBD1 (6 bases). V lost 0 bases and J 2 bases, leaving 11 bases between the germline ends. Germline-derived CDR1 and CDR2 are GTSNPN and SVGIG (reference sequence). The CDR3 has 15 amino acids.

This clone came up once. The chain couples TRBV7-9 to TRBJ2-7; a possible D gene is TRBD2 (5 bases). The CDR3 spans 13 residues. Germline loops: CDR1 SEHNR, CDR2 FQNEAQ (reference sequence). V lost 4 bases, J lost 2 bases, and 9 bases lay in between. The CDR3 nucleotides are TGTGCCAGCAGCTCGGACTGGGCCTACGAGCAGTACTTC. It specifies CASSSDWAYEQYF.

The chain joins TRBV4-1 to TRBJ1-1; no clear D. Trimming stripped 2 bases from V and 6 bases from J, with 22 bases between. The CDR3 is made up of 17 amino acids. Looked up from germline, CDR1 is MGHRA and CDR2 is YSYEKL. CDR3 protein: CASSQLDMGLLRSEAFF. The CDR3 nucleotides read TGCGCCAGCAGCCAACTTGATATGGGGTTATTAAGGTCTGAAGCTTTCTTT.

This chain joins TRBV19 and TRBJ1-1, with a weak D call TRBD1 (5 bases). The V gene's germline CDR1 is LNHDA and CDR2 SQIVND (reference sequence). Trimming cost V 3 bases and J 0 bases, with 8 bases left between them. There are 14 residues in the CDR3. The CDR3 loop is CASSMGLLNTEAFF. CDR3 DNA sequence: TGTGCCAGTAGTATGGGACTACTGAACACTGAAGCTTTCTTT.

The gene calls are TRBV5-1 and TRBJ1-6, with TRBD1 matching 7 bases. CDR1 is SGHRS and CDR2 is YFSETQ in the germline V gene. There are 14 residues in the CDR3. V shed 4 bases and J 8 bases; nucleotides not matched to a gene: 6. The CDR3 DNA reads as TGCGCCAGCAGCAAGACAGGGACCGATTCACCCCTCCACTTT. This codes for CASSKTGTDSPLHF.

The V call is TRBV7-9, the J call TRBJ2-2; D unresolved. Trimming stripped 5 bases from V and 5 bases from J, with 15 bases between. There are 15 residues in the CDR3. Germline lookup yields CDR1 SEHNR and CDR2 FQNEAQ (reference sequence). CDR3 amino acids: CASSASSSVTGELFF. The DNA of the CDR3 is TGTGCCAGCAGCGCCTCGAGCAGCGTGACCGGGGAGCTGTTTTTT.

This clone was detected once. The V and J genes are TRBV5-1 and TRBJ2-1, with D possibly being TRBD2 (6 bases). V was cut by 3 bases and J by 6 bases, with 7 bases left in between. The CDR3 covers 12 residues. Germline CDR1 reads SGHRS; CDR2 reads YFSETQ. The CDR3 region is CASSWDSNEQFF. The CDR3 region has the DNA TGCGCCAGCAGCTGGGACTCCAATGAGCAGTTCTTC.

The rearrangement uses TRBV7-9 and TRBJ1-2, with 8 bases fitting TRBD1. Germline CDR1 reads SEHNR; CDR2 reads FQNEAQ (reference sequence). This CDR3 spans 15 amino acids. V lost 4 bases and J lost 8; bases outside the gene matches: 12. As DNA, the CDR3 is TGTGCCAGCAGCTCTTTCGTGTGGACAGGGAGCGGCTACACCTTC. This sequence encodes CASSSFVWTGSGYTF. The full variable domain, in which reference TRBV7-9 and TRBJ1-2 provide the parts outside the CDR3, is DTGVSQNPRHKITKRGQNVTFRCDPISEHNRLYWYRQTLGQGPEFLTYFQNEAQLEKSRLLSDRFSAERPKGSFSTLEIQRTEQGDSAMYLCASSSFVWTGSGYTFGSGTRLTVV.

The CDR3 region is CASSLLVGAEETQYF. The CDR3, as DNA: TGTGCCAGCAGCTTGCTTGTGGGGGCTGAAGAGACCCAGTACTTC. The chain employs TRBV5-6 and TRBJ2-5, with a possible D match to TRBD1 (6 bases). The CDR3 extends over 15 amino acids. Between the trimmed V and J ends, which lost 1 base and 3 bases, there was a span of 13 bases. Per germline, CDR1 SGHDT and CDR2 YYEEEE.

CDR3 in amino acids: CASSPQNRQSRANVLTF. CDR3 sequence (DNA): TGTGCCAGCAGTCCTCAAAACCGACAAAGTCGGGCCAACGTCCTGACTTTC. The chain joins TRBV6-4 to TRBJ2-6; D is unresolved. Germline V gene lookup returns CDR1 MRHNA and CDR2 SNTAGT. This CDR3 is built from 17 residues. V was cut by 5 bases and J by 5 bases, with 19 bases left in between.

The chain has TRBV5-4 and TRBJ2-3, with 10 bases lining up with TRBD2. V gave up 0 bases and J gave up 9 bases; unmatched junction bases: 7. This CDR3 comprises 15 residues. Germline V lookup: CDR1 SGHNT, CDR2 YYREEE (reference sequence). The CDR3 here is CASSLASGGSETQYF. In nucleotides, the CDR3 is TGTGCCAGCAGCTTGGCTAGCGGGGGTTCTGAGACGCAGTATTTT.

The chain recombines TRBV29-1 with TRBJ2-5; 7 bases are shared with TRBD2. The CDR3 runs to 14 residues. Germline V gives CDR1 SQVTM, CDR2 ANQGSEA. V lost 5 bases, J lost 5 bases, and 11 bases stayed unmatched. The CDR3 DNA reads TGCAGCGTTCCGGGGGGTGCCAGGCGGGAGACCCAGTACTTC. Translating gives CSVPGGARRETQYF.

V and J are TRBV19 and TRBJ1-2; D is unclear. This CDR3 is built from 16 residues. Trimming removed 7 bases at V and 6 bases at J, with 24 bases between. CDR1 LNHDA and CDR2 SQIVND come from the germline V gene (reference sequence). The CDR3 sequence: CASKITGGSPLNGYTF. The DNA for the CDR3 is TGTGCCAGTAAGATTACCGGAGGTAGCCCCCTGAATGGCTACACCTTC.

This sequence joins TRBV6-5 and TRBJ1-4, with D maybe TRBD1 (5 bases). The germline gives CDR1 MNHEY, CDR2 SVGAGI. Trimming cost V 5 bases and J 1 base, with 11 bases left between them. The CDR3 covers 15 residues. CDR3 protein: CASSIHRRTNEKLFF. In nucleotides, the CDR3 is TGTGCCAGCAGTATCCACAGGAGAACTAATGAAAAACTGTTTTTT.